The 16 T cell receptor beta chains listed next were all sequenced from one sample in a study of blood T cell repertoires in COVID-19. Sequencing used immunoSEQ multiplex PCR; TCRdb keeps in-frame clones, though not all of them. The sample yields 81,000 or so clones, 81% seen once. Specimen: peripheral blood. Every receptor here comes from a human donor in a cohort sampled during active COVID-19.

This clone has more than one count but fewer than ten. The chain couples TRBV18 to TRBJ1-5; weak D call: TRBD1 (6 bases). The CDR3 is 15 residues long. Trimming took off 0 bases at V and 2 bases at J, with 8 bases between the two ends. The germline gives CDR1 KGHSH, CDR2 LQKENI. CDR3 bases: TGTGCCAGCTCACCACCAGGGGGAGGCAATCAGCCCCAGCATTTT. Its protein product is CASSPPGGGNQPQHF.

J is TRBJ2-6 and V is TRBV7-9, with 8 bases lining up with TRBD1. V lost 5 bases to trimming and J lost 1 base; unmatched junction nucleotides: 7. The length of the CDR3 is 17 residues. CDR1 SEHNR and CDR2 FQNEAQ come from the germline V gene (reference sequence). CDR3 in amino acids: CASSPRTGRSGANVLTF. The CDR3 nucleotides read TGTGCCAGCAGCCCGCGGACAGGGCGGTCTGGGGCCAACGTCCTGACTTTC.

The chain couples TRBV3-1 (or the pseudogene TRBV3-2) to TRBJ1-3, with 7 bases lining up with TRBD1. There are 16 residues in the CDR3. The V gene end was trimmed by 0 bases and the J gene end by 5 bases; junction bases not matched to a gene: 7. CDR1 and CDR2 from the germline V gene are LGHDT and YNNKEL (reference sequence). The CDR3 nucleotides read TGTGCCAGCAGCCAAGAATGGGGACAGCAGAGAAACACCATATATTTT. Amino acid sequence: CASSQEWGQQRNTIYF.

This clone has a handful of counts. The J gene is TRBJ2-3, the V gene TRBV6-6; D possibly corresponds to TRBD1 (5 bases). The germline V gene encodes CDR1 MNHNY and CDR2 SVGAGI (reference sequence). This CDR3 contains 12 residues. The V and J ends lost 6 bases and 11 bases respectively, with 15 bases between them. The CDR3 loop reads CASSQPQGGQYF. The DNA for the CDR3 is TGTGCCAGCAGCCAACCGCAGGGCGGGCAGTATTTT.

CDR3 amino acids: CASSLSSSLSNQPQHF. The CDR3 DNA reads TGTGCCAGCAGTTTATCCAGTTCCCTTAGCAATCAGCCCCAGCATTTT. The chain employs TRBV27 and TRBJ1-5, with no clear D. CDR3 length: 16 residues. The V gene lost 0 bases and the J gene lost 0 bases, with 9 bases spanning the gap. The germline CDR1 and CDR2 sequences are MNHEY and SMNVEV (reference sequence).

The chain combines TRBV6-2 or TRBV6-3 with TRBJ2-1, with 12 bases that match TRBD2. The trim removed 4 bases at V and 8 bases at J, leaving 9 bases unmatched. CDR1 and CDR2 (germline): MNHEY, SVGEGT. This CDR3 contains 16 residues. CDR3 sequence: CASSSPSGGALYEQFF. The DNA of the CDR3 is TGTGCCAGCAGTTCACCTAGCGGGGGGGCCTTGTATGAGCAGTTCTTC.

There are a few counts of this clone. The CDR3 region is CAISEQGQRTTDTQYF. The CDR3 DNA reads as TGTGCCATCAGTGAGCAGGGTCAACGGACCACAGATACGCAGTATTTT. The rearrangement joins TRBV10-3 to TRBJ2-3, with D perhaps TRBD1 (5 bases). Trimming shortened V by 2 bases and J by 2 bases, and 14 bases separated the two germline ends. Germline CDR1 ENHRY, CDR2 SYGVKD. The CDR3 totals 16 residues.

V and J are TRBV14 and TRBJ2-3, with D possibly matching TRBD2 (6 bases). V lost 4 bases to trimming and J lost 1 base, with 12 bases between them. The CDR3 sequence is 15 residues long. Germline V gene sequence: CDR1 SGHDN, CDR2 FVKESK. The CDR3 nucleotides are TGTGCCAGCAGCCTCTACGGGGGACGCACAGATACGCAGTATTTT. It translates to CASSLYGGRTDTQYF.

The CDR3 bases are TGTGCCAGCAGTTTACCCGAGGGACAGGGGGATAATGAGCAGTTCTTC. Translation gives CASSLPEGQGDNEQFF. This chain uses TRBV27 with TRBJ2-1; 11 bases fit TRBD1. CDR1 and CDR2 from the germline V gene are MNHEY and SMNVEV (reference sequence). Trimming took 2 bases from V and 7 from J; bases not matched to a gene: 7. This CDR3 has 16 amino acids.

The J gene is TRBJ2-3, the V gene TRBV30; D not certain. Germline values: CDR1 GTSNPN, CDR2 SVGIG (reference sequence). Deletions cut 4 bases from V and 3 bases from J, with 5 bases between. The length of the CDR3 is 11 residues. Written as DNA, the CDR3 is TGTGCCTGGACAGTTACAGATACGCAGTATTTT. This codes for CAWTVTDTQYF.

This sequence joins TRBV5-4 and TRBJ1-3; D may be TRBD1 (6 bases). This CDR3 is 13 amino acids long. CDR1 SGHNT and CDR2 YYREEE come from the germline V gene (reference sequence). V gave up 3 bases and J gave up 7 bases, with 11 bases separating them. The CDR3 nucleotides read TGTGCCAGCAGCTATTGGCAGGGGAACACCATATATTTT. Protein: CASSYWQGNTIYF.

The chain recombines TRBV30 with TRBJ2-7; D ambiguous. V was trimmed by 0 bases and J by 3 bases, leaving 9 bases between them. The CDR3 covers 13 residues. Germline assignment: CDR1 GTSNPN and CDR2 SVGIG (reference sequence). CDR3 residues: CAWSVKSNYEQYF. For the CDR3, the DNA is TGTGCCTGGAGTGTAAAGTCTAACTACGAGCAGTACTTC.

DNA for the CDR3: TGTGCCAGCAGTTCCCAACGCAGAAATCAGCCCCAGCATTTT. This translates into CASSSQRRNQPQHF. The rearrangement links TRBV6-6 to TRBJ1-5, with unresolved D. V gave up 4 bases and J gave up 4 bases, with 11 bases separating them. Germline V gene lookup returns CDR1 MNHNY and CDR2 SVGAGI (reference sequence). The CDR3 sequence is 14 residues long.

The CDR3 loop reads CASTTERTGGVQPQHF. The CDR3 DNA reads as TGTGCCAGCACCACCGAACGGACAGGGGGCGTTCAGCCCCAGCATTTT. The chain links TRBV2 to TRBJ1-5, with 11 bases aligning to TRBD1. With 7 bases clipped from V and 6 bases from J, the junction kept 11 bases outside the gene matches. CDR3 size: 16 residues. Looked up from germline, CDR1 is SNHLY and CDR2 is FYNNEI.

The chain couples TRBV6-6 to TRBJ1-4, with TRBD1 identical over 8 bases. Per the germline V gene, CDR1 is MNHNY and CDR2 is SVGAGI (reference sequence). The CDR3 runs 13 residues. V was clipped by 7 bases and J by 6 bases; unmatched bases: 4. In nucleotides, the CDR3 is TGTGCCAGCAAGGTGGGACAGGATGAAAAACTGTTTTTT. This sequence encodes CASKVGQDEKLFF.

The V call is TRBV5-1, the J call TRBJ2-7, with 8 bases lining up with TRBD2. Trimming removed 4 bases from V and 6 bases from J; junction bases left unmatched: 3. Germline CDR1 and CDR2: SGHRS and YFSETQ. The CDR3 consists of 12 residues. CDR3 sequence: CASSGGGLEQYF. The CDR3 DNA reads as TGCGCCAGCAGCGGCGGGGGGCTCGAGCAGTACTTC. The whole variable domain, remainder taken from reference TRBV5-1 and TRBJ2-7, is KAGVTQTPRYLIKTRGQQVTLSCSPISGHRSVSWYQQTPGQGLQFLFEYFSETQRNKGNFPGRFSGRQFSNSRSEMNVSTLELGDSALYLCASSGGGLEQYFGPGTRLTVT.